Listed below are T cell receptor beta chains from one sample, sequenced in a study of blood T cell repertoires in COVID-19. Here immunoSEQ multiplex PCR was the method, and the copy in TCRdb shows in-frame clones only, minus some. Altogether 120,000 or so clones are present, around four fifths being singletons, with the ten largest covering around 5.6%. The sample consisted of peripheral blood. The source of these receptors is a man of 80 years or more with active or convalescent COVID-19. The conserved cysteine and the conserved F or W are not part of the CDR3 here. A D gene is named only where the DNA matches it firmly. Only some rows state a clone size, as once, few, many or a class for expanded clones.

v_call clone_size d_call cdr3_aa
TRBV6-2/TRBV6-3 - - ASSPTGLPTNQPQH
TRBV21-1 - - AISRGQLLDTQY
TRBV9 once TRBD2 ASSALAGGVDTQY
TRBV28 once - ASSTQGGGANVLT
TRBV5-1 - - ASSLVTRGVGTGELF
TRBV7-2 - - ASSLTDQETQY
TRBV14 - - ASSQDRGTEAF
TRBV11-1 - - ASSYQTRNTEAF
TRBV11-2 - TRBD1 ASSRQTGVWGSYEQY
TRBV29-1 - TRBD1 SGETGEVTEAF
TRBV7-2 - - ASSGRVTSTDTQY
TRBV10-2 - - ASGSPGGRGYGYT
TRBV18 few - ASSPRLATVETQY
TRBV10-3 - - AISESSGMVQPQH
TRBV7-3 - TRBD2 ASSYAGGAETDTQY
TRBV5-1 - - ASSASDTPNVHGYT
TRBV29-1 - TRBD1 SVGTGGTNTEAF
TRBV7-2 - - ASSEVEGGELF
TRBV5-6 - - ASSLRDISSYEQY
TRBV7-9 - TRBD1 ASSLPGQVWEQY
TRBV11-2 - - ASSQGLGTEAF
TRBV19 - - ATKPRGSSNQPQH
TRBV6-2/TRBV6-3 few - ASSYRGYEQY
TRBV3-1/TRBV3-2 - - ASSQVMNTEAF
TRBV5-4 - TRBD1 ASSRTQGYDEQF
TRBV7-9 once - ASSAGMNTEAF
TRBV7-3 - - ASSSYHGELF
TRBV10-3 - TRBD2 ATRLAGGETQY
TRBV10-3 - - AISVERESDTQY
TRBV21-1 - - ASSKAAKQGDEQF
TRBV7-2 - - ASSPPRGWGSPLH
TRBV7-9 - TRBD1 ASSPTGTVRSPLH
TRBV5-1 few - ASSLAMGGQPQH
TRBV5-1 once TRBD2 ASSPTGLAGGETQY
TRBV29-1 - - SAGDTTYGYT
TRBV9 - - ASSARTGAEAF
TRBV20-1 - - SARAEGELF
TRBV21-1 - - ASSRPGRGSEKLF
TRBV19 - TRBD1 ASLADRAGNTIY
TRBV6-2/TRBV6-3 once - ASSYGGGNTQY
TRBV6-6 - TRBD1 ASSQGQGTEKLF
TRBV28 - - ASSTPGRTEAF
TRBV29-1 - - SVDPPGYSFNEQF
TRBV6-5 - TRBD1 ASSYLQGAGTDTQY
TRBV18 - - ASSEGNQPQH
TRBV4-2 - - ASSRDSSNGNTIY
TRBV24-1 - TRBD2 ATSGIGTSGSNEQF
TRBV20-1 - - SASSLVIDTQY
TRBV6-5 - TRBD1 ASSWDSYNEQF
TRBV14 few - ASSLESSSGNTIY
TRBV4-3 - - ASSRQIMNTEAF
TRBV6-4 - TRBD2 ASSPPGGSPIKNIQY
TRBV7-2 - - ASSSGGGGETQY
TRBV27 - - ASSPRLKVQNTEAF
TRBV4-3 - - ASSQEGSAGDEKLF
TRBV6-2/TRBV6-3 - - ASSRDRRYGYT
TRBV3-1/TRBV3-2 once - ASSQGPSSSYEQY
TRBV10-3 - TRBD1 AISESGTENTEAF
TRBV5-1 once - ASSFNSLRTGELF
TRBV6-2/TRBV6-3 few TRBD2 ASSYSEGSGRDTQY